This T cell receptor (beta chain) was identified during a study of blood T cell repertoires in COVID-19. Between the trimmed V and J ends, which lost 2 bases and 0 bases, there was a span of 8 bases. CDR1 is SGHRS and CDR2 is YFSETQ in the germline V gene. CDR3 length equals 14 residues. TCRdb keeps only in-frame clones here, not all; method: immunoSEQ multiplex PCR. Among over 250,000 clones listed, around nine tenths were seen once. Sequencing used peripheral blood. This clonotype was obtained from a woman in her sixties or seventies with COVID-19, enrolled during active disease. The J gene is TRBJ2-5, the V gene TRBV5-1, with D possibly matching TRBD1 (5 bases). Here the CDR3 reads CASSFQGDQETQYF. CDR3 bases: TGCGCCAGCAGCTTTCAGGGCGACCAAGAGACCCAGTACTTC. The variable domain in full, completed from reference TRBV5-1 and TRBJ2-5, reads KAGVTQTPRYLIKTRGQQVTLSCSPISGHRSVSWYQQTPGQGLQFLFEYFSETQRNKGNFPGRFSGRQFSNSRSEMNVSTLELGDSALYLCASSFQGDQETQYFGPGTRLLVL.